A single sample is the source of the 2 T cell receptor beta chains below, sequenced in a study of shared clonotypes between healthy human individuals. Using immunoSEQ multiplex PCR, the repertoire was profiled, and TCRdb retains in-frame clones only, with some absent. The sample lists 550,000 to 800,000 clones; approximately 79% were seen once. Sequencing used memory CD4+ T cells sorted from blood. Indicated subset: CD45RA-negative fraction. The receptors come from a woman aged 25 to 45 in good health.

The genes are TRBV28 and TRBJ1-5; 7 bases are shared with TRBD1. Germline V gene sequence: CDR1 MDHEN, CDR2 SYDVKM. V shed 4 bases, J shed 0 bases, and the junction held 12 bases outside the gene matches. The CDR3 has 18 amino acids. The DNA for the CDR3 is TGTGCCAGCAGTTCATTTAGGGGACAGCTCTATAGCAATCAGCCCCAGCATTTT. Amino acid sequence: CASSSFRGQLYSNQPQHF.

The CDR3 region has the DNA TGCGCCAGCAGCTTAATCGGCTCCCGGGACACTGAAGCTTTCTTT. Translating it yields CASSLIGSRDTEAFF. The genes are TRBV5-1 and TRBJ1-1; D is unclear. The V and J ends lost 2 bases and 3 bases respectively, with 14 bases between them. The germline CDR1 and CDR2 sequences are SGHRS and YFSETQ. This CDR3 has 15 amino acids.